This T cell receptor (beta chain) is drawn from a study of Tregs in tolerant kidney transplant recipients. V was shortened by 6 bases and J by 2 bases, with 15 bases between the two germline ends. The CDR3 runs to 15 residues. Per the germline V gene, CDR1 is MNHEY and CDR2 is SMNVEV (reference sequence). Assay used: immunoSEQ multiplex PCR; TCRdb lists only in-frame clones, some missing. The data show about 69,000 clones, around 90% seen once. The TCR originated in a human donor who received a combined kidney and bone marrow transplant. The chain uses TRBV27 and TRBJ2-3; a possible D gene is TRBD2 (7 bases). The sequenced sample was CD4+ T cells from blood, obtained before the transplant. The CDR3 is CASRKRDTPTDTQYF. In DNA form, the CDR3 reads TGTGCCAGCAGAAAGCGGGACACCCCCACAGATACGCAGTATTTT.